A single sample is the source of the 30 T cell receptor beta chains below, sequenced in a study of blood T cell repertoires in COVID-19. Here immunoSEQ multiplex PCR was the method, and the copy in TCRdb shows in-frame clones only, minus some. The table lists 150,000 to 200,000 clones, approximately 90% of them singletons, with about 4.2% in the top ten. Sequencing was done on a sample of peripheral blood. The receptor source for this set is a human donor in a cohort sampled during active COVID-19.

The CDR3 protein is CASSSETQGQGSYNEQFF. Written as DNA, the CDR3 is TGTGCCAGCAGCTCCGAAACGCAGGGCCAGGGTTCCTACAATGAGCAGTTCTTC. V gene TRBV11-2 combines with J gene TRBJ2-1, with D possibly matching TRBD1 (5 bases). The CDR3 loop spans 18 amino acids. Looked up from germline, CDR1 is SGHAT and CDR2 is FQNNGV. V was trimmed by 4 bases and J by 1 base, leaving 20 bases between them.

The V gene is TRBV5-5, the J gene TRBJ2-7, with unresolved D. CDR3 size: 13 residues. Trimming removed 3 bases at V and 4 bases at J, with 11 bases between. CDR1 and CDR2 (germline): SGHKS, YYEKEE (reference sequence). The chain's CDR3 is CASSSLTHYEQYF. The CDR3 nucleotides read TGTGCCAGCAGCTCCCTAACTCATTACGAGCAGTACTTC.

V gene TRBV11-2 combines with J gene TRBJ2-3; D unresolved. V gave up 1 base and J gave up 11 bases, with 7 bases separating them. This CDR3 spans 11 amino acids. The germline V gene has CDR1 SGHAT and CDR2 FQNNGV. The CDR3 sequence is CASSLVARQYF. CDR3 DNA sequence: TGTGCCAGCAGCTTAGTGGCTAGGCAGTATTTT.

J is TRBJ1-2 and V is TRBV5-6; 7 bases fit TRBD1. With V trimmed by 3 bases and J by 4 bases, 9 bases remained unmatched. This CDR3 spans 15 amino acids. Germline loops: CDR1 SGHDT, CDR2 YYEEEE. The CDR3 coding sequence is TGTGCCAGCAGCTCACTGGACAGGAGCCTCTATGGCTACACCTTC. Translating gives CASSSLDRSLYGYTF.

The J gene is TRBJ1-4, the V gene TRBV7-9; possibly TRBD1 for D (5 bases). Germline CDR1 and CDR2: SEHNR and FQNEAQ (reference sequence). This CDR3 is built from 14 residues. The V end was cut by 3 bases, the J end by 4 bases, with 9 bases between. CDR3 loop: CASSFSGINEKLFF. CDR3 bases: TGTGCCAGCAGCTTTTCAGGGATTAATGAAAAACTGTTTTTT.

The rearrangement links TRBV11-2 to TRBJ1-2; the D gene is possibly TRBD1 (6 bases). The CDR3 has 13 residues. V was shortened by 0 bases and J by 8 bases, with 10 bases between the two germline ends. Per the germline V gene, CDR1 is SGHAT and CDR2 is FQNNGV. Written as DNA, the CDR3 is TGTGCCAGCAGCTTAGAACCAGGGGTAGGCTACACCTTC. It yields the protein CASSLEPGVGYTF.

The chain combines TRBV4-1 with TRBJ2-1, with 7 bases lining up with TRBD2. The V and J ends lost 0 bases and 4 bases, in that order; junction bases with no gene match: 6. The CDR3 length is 16 residues. Looked up from germline, CDR1 is MGHRA and CDR2 is YSYEKL. The CDR3 loop reads CASSQDWGGSYNEQFF. CDR3 sequence (DNA): TGCGCCAGCAGCCAAGACTGGGGGGGGTCATACAATGAGCAGTTCTTC.

The V gene is TRBV4-1, the J gene TRBJ2-2, with TRBD2 matching over 10 bases. The J segment lost 3 bases and the V segment lost 4 bases, leaving 5 bases of the junction unmatched. CDR3 length equals 16 residues. Germline V gene sequence: CDR1 MGHRA, CDR2 YSYEKL. The CDR3 here is CASSLLAGVDTGELFF. The CDR3 bases are TGCGCCAGCAGCCTTCTAGCGGGAGTAGACACCGGGGAGCTGTTTTTT.

V usage is TRBV4-3 and J usage is TRBJ2-3, with D perhaps matching TRBD1 (5 bases). CDR1 and CDR2 (germline): LGHNA, YSLEER. The CDR3 totals 16 residues. V lost 4 bases to trimming and J lost 1 base, with 15 bases between them. In DNA, the CDR3 is TGCGCCAGCAGCCTCCTCGGGCAGGGTGGCACAGATACGCAGTATTTT. This codes for CASSLLGQGGTDTQYF.

The V and J genes are TRBV6-6 and TRBJ1-1; weak D call: TRBD1 (6 bases). The germline V gene encodes CDR1 MNHNY and CDR2 SVGAGI (reference sequence). There are 13 residues in the CDR3. V was shortened by 8 bases and J by 8 bases, with 18 bases between the two germline ends. DNA for the CDR3: TGTGCCAGCGGGAGCACAGGGCGTATAGAAGCTTTCTTT. Its protein is CASGSTGRIEAFF.

CDR3 sequence reads: CASSGGPGTQYF. The CDR3 nucleotides read TGTGCCAGCAGTGGCGGTCCCGGGACCCAGTACTTC. V and J are TRBV27 and TRBJ2-5, with D hard to call. This CDR3 comprises 12 residues. The V end lost 5 bases, the J end lost 7 bases, and 11 bases lay between the germline ends. Germline CDR1 and CDR2: MNHEY and SMNVEV (reference sequence).

V gene TRBV21-1 combines with J gene TRBJ1-2. TRBV21-1 is a pseudogene. CDR3 length: 12 residues. The CDR3, as DNA: TGTGCCAGCAGCAAAGGGCGGGAGGGCTACACCTTC. Translating it yields CASSKGREGYTF.

The sample holds one count of this clone. V usage is TRBV2 and J usage is TRBJ1-3; 7 nucleotides align to TRBD1. Trimming took 4 bases from V and 0 from J; bases not matched to a gene: 3. The CDR3 length is 15 residues. CDR1 SNHLY and CDR2 FYNNEI come from the germline V gene. CDR3 region: CASSGPGGSGNTIYF. The CDR3 DNA sequence: TGTGCCAGCAGTGGCCCAGGGGGCTCTGGAAACACCATATATTTT.

The V call is TRBV6-6, the J call TRBJ1-5; 7 nucleotides match TRBD1. V lost 6 bases, J lost 3 bases, and 5 bases stayed unmatched. The V gene's germline CDR1 is MNHNY and CDR2 SVGAGI (reference sequence). CDR3 length: 14 residues. The chain's CDR3 is CASRQGRSNQPQHF. CDR3 bases: TGTGCCAGCAGACAGGGGAGGTCCAATCAGCCCCAGCATTTT.

The rearrangement joins TRBV2 to TRBJ1-5; a possible D gene is TRBD1 (5 bases). CDR1 SNHLY and CDR2 FYNNEI come from the germline V gene. The V end lost 2 bases, the J end lost 7 bases, and 12 bases lay between the germline ends. The CDR3 consists of 14 residues. This CDR3 is CASSETGREQPQHF. CDR3 DNA: TGTGCCAGCAGTGAAACAGGAAGGGAACAGCCCCAGCATTTT.

J is TRBJ1-1 and V is TRBV6-6; unclear D gene. The V end was cut by 0 bases, the J end by 5 bases, with 10 bases between. The length of the CDR3 is 14 residues. Germline V lookup: CDR1 MNHNY, CDR2 SVGAGI (reference sequence). CDR3: CASSYSGGWTEAFF. CDR3 nucleotides: TGTGCCAGCAGTTACTCGGGAGGGTGGACTGAAGCTTTCTTT.

The chain combines TRBV7-8 with TRBJ2-5, with 7 bases identical to TRBD1. Trimming at V came to 1 base and at J to 5 bases, leaving 10 bases not matched to a gene. The CDR3 is 16 residues long. Germline-derived CDR1 and CDR2 are SGHVS and FQNEAQ. CDR3 coding DNA: TGTGCCAGCAGCTTAGGGTGGGGACAGATTATCGAGACCCAGTACTTC. It translates to CASSLGWGQIIETQYF. Full variable domain (outside the CDR3, taken from reference TRBV7-8 and TRBJ2-5): GAGVSQSPRYKVAKRGQDVALRCDPISGHVSLFWYQQALGQGPEFLTYFQNEAQLDKSGLPSDRFFAERPEGSVSTLKIQRTQQEDSAVYLCASSLGWGQIIETQYFGPGTRLLVL.

V gene TRBV7-5 combines with J gene TRBJ2-2; the listed D gene, TRBD1, was not tested against the DNA. TRBV7-5 is a pseudogene segment. The length of the CDR3 is 17 residues. CDR3 amino acids: CVRSTETAISNTGELFF. CDR3 sequence (DNA): TGTGTCAGAAGCACAGAAACGGCGATATCGAACACCGGGGAGCTGTTTTTT.

The rearrangement links TRBV11-2 to TRBJ2-7, with 8 nucleotides matching TRBD1. CDR1 is SGHAT and CDR2 is FQNNGV in the germline V gene. The CDR3 runs 16 residues. V shed 0 bases and J 5 bases; nucleotides not matched to a gene: 9. CDR3 residues: CASSLDRSGGSDEQYF. The CDR3 DNA sequence: TGTGCCAGCAGCTTAGATAGGTCAGGGGGCTCGGACGAGCAGTACTTC.

This sequence joins TRBV5-4 and TRBJ1-4; D unclear. CDR1 and CDR2 (germline): SGHNT, YYREEE (reference sequence). Deletions cut 1 base from V and 4 bases from J, with 8 bases between. The CDR3 extends over 14 amino acids. Written as DNA, the CDR3 is TGTGCCAGCAGCTTGCTAGAAAGTAATGAAAAACTGTTTTTT. Residues: CASSLLESNEKLFF.

The chain combines TRBV6-6 with TRBJ1-1; maybe TRBD1 (5 bases). Trimming shortened V by 2 bases and J by 8 bases, and 18 bases separated the two germline ends. The CDR3 loop spans 15 amino acids. Germline values: CDR1 MNHNY, CDR2 SVGAGI (reference sequence). In DNA, the CDR3 is TGTGCCAGCAGTTACGGGAAGATCTTAGGGGAAGAAGCTTTCTTT. Its translation: CASSYGKILGEEAFF.

Only a few counts were recorded for this clone. J is TRBJ2-2 and V is TRBV10-1; TRBD1 is a possible D gene (6 bases). The CDR3 sequence is 14 residues long. Germline V gene sequence: CDR1 WNHNN, CDR2 SYGVQD (reference sequence). V lost 7 bases and J 2 bases, leaving 11 bases between the germline ends. CDR3 region: CASTPGTNTGELFF. DNA of the CDR3: TGCGCCAGCACGCCCGGGACAAACACCGGGGAGCTGTTTTTT.

This chain connects TRBV7-9 to TRBJ2-5, with D hard to call. CDR1 and CDR2 from the germline V gene are SEHNR and FQNEAQ (reference sequence). V lost 5 bases, J lost 4 bases, and 8 bases lay in between. The CDR3 loop spans 12 amino acids. The CDR3 loop is CASSHLAETQYF. The CDR3 DNA is TGTGCCAGCAGCCACCTGGCAGAGACCCAGTACTTC.

The rearrangement links TRBV19 to TRBJ2-1; TRBD1 agrees at 7 bases. Germline V gene sequence: CDR1 LNHDA, CDR2 SQIVND (reference sequence). V shed 5 bases, J shed 0 bases, and the junction held 10 bases outside the gene matches. This CDR3 is built from 17 residues. The CDR3 DNA follows: TGTGCCAGTAGTCCGGGACAGCCACTAAGCTCCTACAATGAGCAGTTCTTC. It yields the protein CASSPGQPLSSYNEQFF.

The chain links TRBV6-2 or TRBV6-3 to TRBJ2-3, with 7 bases lining up with TRBD2. The CDR3 extends over 14 amino acids. Germline V lookup: CDR1 MNHEY, CDR2 SVGEGT. V shed 4 bases and J 6 bases; nucleotides not matched to a gene: 7. In DNA, the CDR3 is TGTGCCAGCAGTTTGGGGGGGTTTGCGGATACGCAGTATTTT. Translation: CASSLGGFADTQYF.

This chain connects TRBV2 to TRBJ2-1, with unresolved D. Germline values: CDR1 SNHLY, CDR2 FYNNEI. The length of the CDR3 is 15 residues. Trimming removed 4 bases at V and 0 bases at J, with 10 bases between. The chain's CDR3 is CASSVSHSSYNEQFF. The CDR3 DNA is TGTGCCAGCAGTGTCTCTCATAGCTCCTACAATGAGCAGTTCTTC.

This rearrangement joins TRBV7-2 to TRBJ2-3, with 10 nucleotides matching TRBD2. J was trimmed by 0 bases and V by 0 bases; bases with no gene match: 12. Germline V gene lookup returns CDR1 SGHTA and CDR2 FQGNSA. CDR3 size: 20 residues. DNA of the CDR3: TGTGCCAGCAGCTTAGCGTTTGCGACTAGCGGGCGGATAAGCACAGATACGCAGTATTTT. Residues: CASSLAFATSGRISTDTQYF. The whole variable domain, remainder taken from reference TRBV7-2 and TRBJ2-3, is GAGVSQSPSNKVTEKGKDVELRCDPISGHTALYWYRQSLGQGLEFLIYFQGNSAPDKSGLPSDRFSAERTGGSVSTLTIQRTQQEDSAVYLCASSLAFATSGRISTDTQYFGPGTRLTVL.

The V and J genes are TRBV5-5 and TRBJ2-3, with TRBD2 matching 10 bases. Trimming took 6 bases from V and 1 from J; bases not matched to a gene: 2. Germline lookup yields CDR1 SGHKS and CDR2 YYEKEE (reference sequence). This CDR3 has 14 amino acids. Here the CDR3 reads CASNLAGGTDTQYF. As DNA, the CDR3 is TGTGCCAGCAACCTAGCGGGGGGCACAGATACGCAGTATTTT.

This clone was detected once. This chain links TRBV3-1 (or the pseudogene TRBV3-2) with TRBJ2-5; TRBD2 might be the D (6 bases). The CDR3 is 13 residues long. V shed 10 bases and J shed 1 base, with 13 bases lying between them. CDR1 is LGHDT and CDR2 is YNNKEL in the germline V gene (reference sequence). CDR3 DNA: TGTGCCACGTCGCGGGGTCTCCAAGAGACCCAGTACTTC. It translates to CATSRGLQETQYF.

Regarding this clone: A junction end diverges from the germline sequence, so it may reflect a read error. The chain links TRBV2 to TRBJ2-1; TRBD2 aligns across 11 bases. The CDR3 length is 16 residues. Germline V gives CDR1 SNHLY, CDR2 FYNNEI. The CDR3 loop reads CATSGLAGHLGNEQFF. In nucleotides, the CDR3 is TGTGCCACCAGTGGACTAGCGGGCCACCTCGGGAATGAGCAGTTCTTC.